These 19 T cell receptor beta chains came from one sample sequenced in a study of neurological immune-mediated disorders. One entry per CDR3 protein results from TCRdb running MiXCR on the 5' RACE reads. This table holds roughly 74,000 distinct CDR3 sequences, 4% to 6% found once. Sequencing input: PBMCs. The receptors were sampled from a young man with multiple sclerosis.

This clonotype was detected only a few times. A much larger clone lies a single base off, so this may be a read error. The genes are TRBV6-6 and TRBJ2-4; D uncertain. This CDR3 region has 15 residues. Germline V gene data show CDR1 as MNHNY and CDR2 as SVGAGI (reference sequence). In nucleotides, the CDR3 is TGTGCCAGCAGTTACTCGGGCCAGGAACAAAAAATTCAGTACTTC. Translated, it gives CASSYSGQEQKIQYF.

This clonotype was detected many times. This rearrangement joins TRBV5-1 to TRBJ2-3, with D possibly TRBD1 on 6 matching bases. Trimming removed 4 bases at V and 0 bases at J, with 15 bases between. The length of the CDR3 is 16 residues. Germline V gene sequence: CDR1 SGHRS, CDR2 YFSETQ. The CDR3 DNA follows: TGCGCCAGCAGCCCCGAGGGGGACAAAAGCACAGATACGCAGTATTTT. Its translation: CASSPEGDKSTDTQYF.

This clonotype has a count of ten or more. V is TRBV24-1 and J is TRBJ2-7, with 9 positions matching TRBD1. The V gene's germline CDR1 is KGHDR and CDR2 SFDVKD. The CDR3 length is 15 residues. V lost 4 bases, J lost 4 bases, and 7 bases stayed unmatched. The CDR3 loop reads CATSDYGQGRYEQYF. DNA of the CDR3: TGTGCCACCAGTGACTACGGACAGGGGCGGTACGAGCAGTACTTC.

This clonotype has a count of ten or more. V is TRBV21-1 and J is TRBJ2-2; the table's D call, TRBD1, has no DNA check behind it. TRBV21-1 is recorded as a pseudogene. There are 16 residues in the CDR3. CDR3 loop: CARCYRGRRNTGELFF. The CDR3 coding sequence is TGTGCCAGGTGTTACAGGGGGCGCAGGAACACCGGGGAGCTGTTTTTT.

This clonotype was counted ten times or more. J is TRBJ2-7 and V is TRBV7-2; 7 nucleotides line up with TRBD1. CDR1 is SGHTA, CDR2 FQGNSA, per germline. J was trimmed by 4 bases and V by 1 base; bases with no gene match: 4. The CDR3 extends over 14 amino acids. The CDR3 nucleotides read TGTGCCAGCAGCTTAGGGGGACAGCAGTACGAGCAGTACTTC. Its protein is CASSLGGQQYEQYF.

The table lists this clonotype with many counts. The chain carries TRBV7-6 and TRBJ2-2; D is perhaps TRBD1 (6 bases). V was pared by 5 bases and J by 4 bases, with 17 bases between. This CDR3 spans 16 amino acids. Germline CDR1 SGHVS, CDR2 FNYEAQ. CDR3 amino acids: CASSPRGVGGTGELFF. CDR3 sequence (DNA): TGTGCCAGCAGCCCCCGGGGAGTAGGGGGCACCGGGGAGCTGTTTTTT.

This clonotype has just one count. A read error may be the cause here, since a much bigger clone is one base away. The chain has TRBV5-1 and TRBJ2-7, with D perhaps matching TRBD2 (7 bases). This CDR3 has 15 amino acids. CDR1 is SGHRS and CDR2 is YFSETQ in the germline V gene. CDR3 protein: CANSLAAGAIYEQYF. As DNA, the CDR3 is TGCGCCAACAGCTTGGCTGCGGGGGCCATCTACGAGCAGTACTTC.

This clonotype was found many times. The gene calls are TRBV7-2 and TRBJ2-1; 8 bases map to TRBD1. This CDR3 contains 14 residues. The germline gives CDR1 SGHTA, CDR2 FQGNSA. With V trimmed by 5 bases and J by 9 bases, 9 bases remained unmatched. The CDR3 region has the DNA TGTGCCAGCAGCCAACACCCACAGGGGGTTGAGCAGTTCTTC. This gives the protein CASSQHPQGVEQFF. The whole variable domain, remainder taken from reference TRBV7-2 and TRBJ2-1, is GAGVSQSPSNKVTEKGKDVELRCDPISGHTALYWYRQSLGQGLEFLIYFQGNSAPDKSGLPSDRFSAERTGGSVSTLTIQRTQQEDSAVYLCASSQHPQGVEQFFGPGTRLTVL.

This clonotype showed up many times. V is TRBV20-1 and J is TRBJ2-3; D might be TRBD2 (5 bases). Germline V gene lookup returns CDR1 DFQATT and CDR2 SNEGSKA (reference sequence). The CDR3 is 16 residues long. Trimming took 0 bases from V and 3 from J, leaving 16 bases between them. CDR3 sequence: CSARDLRGVRTDTQYF. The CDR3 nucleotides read TGCAGTGCTAGAGATTTACGGGGAGTCAGAACAGATACGCAGTATTTT.

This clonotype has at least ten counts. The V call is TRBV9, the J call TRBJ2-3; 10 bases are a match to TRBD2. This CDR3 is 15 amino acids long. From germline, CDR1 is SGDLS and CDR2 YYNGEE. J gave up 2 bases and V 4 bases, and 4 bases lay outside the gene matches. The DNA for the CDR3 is TGTGCCAGCAGCATCGGACTAGCGGACACAGATACGCAGTATTTT. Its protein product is CASSIGLADTDTQYF. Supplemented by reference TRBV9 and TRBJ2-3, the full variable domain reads DSGVTQTPKHLITATGQRVTLRCSPRSGDLSVYWYQQSLDQGLQFLIQYYNGEERAKGNILERFSAQQFPDLHSELNLSSLELGDSALYFCASSIGLADTDTQYFGPGTRLTVL.

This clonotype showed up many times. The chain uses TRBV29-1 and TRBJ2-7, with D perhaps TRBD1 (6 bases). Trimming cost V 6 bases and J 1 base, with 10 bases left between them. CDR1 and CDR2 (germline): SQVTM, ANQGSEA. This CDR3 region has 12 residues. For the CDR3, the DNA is TGCAGCGTCGCTAGGGGGTCCTACGAGCAGTACTTC. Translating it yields CSVARGSYEQYF.

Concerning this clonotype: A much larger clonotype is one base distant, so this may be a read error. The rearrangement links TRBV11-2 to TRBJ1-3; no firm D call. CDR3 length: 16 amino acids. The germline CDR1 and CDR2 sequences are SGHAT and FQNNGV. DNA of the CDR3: TGTGCCAGCAGCTTATTCTACCAGCCTTCTGGAAAAACCATATATTTT. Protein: CASSLFYQPSGKTIYF.

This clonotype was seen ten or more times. DNA of the CDR3: TGTGCCATCAGTGAGCCGAAGGGGGCGGGTTGGGAGCAGTACTTC. Translating gives CAISEPKGAGWEQYF. The V call is TRBV10-3, the J call TRBJ2-7; 7 bases agree with TRBD1. Germline V gives CDR1 ENHRY, CDR2 SYGVKD. CDR3 length: 15 residues. Trimming removed 2 bases from V and 7 bases from J; junction bases left unmatched: 11.

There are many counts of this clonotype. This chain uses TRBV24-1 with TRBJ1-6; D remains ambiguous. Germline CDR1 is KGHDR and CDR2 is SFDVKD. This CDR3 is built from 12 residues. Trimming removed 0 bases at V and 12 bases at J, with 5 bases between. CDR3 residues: CATSDLDGPLHF. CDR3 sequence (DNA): TGTGCCACCAGTGATTTGGACGGACCCCTCCACTTT.

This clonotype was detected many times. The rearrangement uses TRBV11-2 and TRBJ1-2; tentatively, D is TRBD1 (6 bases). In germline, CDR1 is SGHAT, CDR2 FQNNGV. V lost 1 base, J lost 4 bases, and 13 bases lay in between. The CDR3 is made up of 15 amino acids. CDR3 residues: CASSLAHGTSYGYTF. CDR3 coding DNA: TGTGCCAGCAGCTTAGCCCATGGGACAAGCTATGGCTACACCTTC.

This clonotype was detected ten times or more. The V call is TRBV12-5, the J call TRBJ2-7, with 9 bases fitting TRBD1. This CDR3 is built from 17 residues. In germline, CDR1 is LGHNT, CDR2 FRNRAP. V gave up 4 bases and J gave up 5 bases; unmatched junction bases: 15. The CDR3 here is CASGSTFGDRVFHEQYF. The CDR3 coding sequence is TGTGCTAGTGGTTCGACTTTCGGGGACAGGGTTTTCCACGAGCAGTACTTC.

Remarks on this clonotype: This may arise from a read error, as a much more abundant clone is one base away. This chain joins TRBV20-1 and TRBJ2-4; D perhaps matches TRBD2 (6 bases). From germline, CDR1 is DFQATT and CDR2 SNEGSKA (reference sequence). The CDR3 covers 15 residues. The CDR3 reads CSASEILAPKKIQYF. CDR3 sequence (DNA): TGCAGTGCTAGCGAAATACTAGCACCCAAAAAAATTCAGTACTTC.

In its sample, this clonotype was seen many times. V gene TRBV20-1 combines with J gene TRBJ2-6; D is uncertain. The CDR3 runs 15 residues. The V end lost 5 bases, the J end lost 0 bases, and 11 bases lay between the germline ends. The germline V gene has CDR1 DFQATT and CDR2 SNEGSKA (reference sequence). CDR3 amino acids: CSAGPVGSGANVLTF. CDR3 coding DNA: TGCAGTGCTGGGCCCGTTGGCTCTGGGGCCAACGTCCTGACTTTC.

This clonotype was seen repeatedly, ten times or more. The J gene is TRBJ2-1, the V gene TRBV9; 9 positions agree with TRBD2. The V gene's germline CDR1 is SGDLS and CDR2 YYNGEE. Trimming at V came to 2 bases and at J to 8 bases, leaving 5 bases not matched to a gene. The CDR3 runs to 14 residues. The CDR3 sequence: CASSVAGGRDEQFF. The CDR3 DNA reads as TGTGCCAGCAGCGTCGCGGGGGGGCGGGATGAGCAGTTCTTC.